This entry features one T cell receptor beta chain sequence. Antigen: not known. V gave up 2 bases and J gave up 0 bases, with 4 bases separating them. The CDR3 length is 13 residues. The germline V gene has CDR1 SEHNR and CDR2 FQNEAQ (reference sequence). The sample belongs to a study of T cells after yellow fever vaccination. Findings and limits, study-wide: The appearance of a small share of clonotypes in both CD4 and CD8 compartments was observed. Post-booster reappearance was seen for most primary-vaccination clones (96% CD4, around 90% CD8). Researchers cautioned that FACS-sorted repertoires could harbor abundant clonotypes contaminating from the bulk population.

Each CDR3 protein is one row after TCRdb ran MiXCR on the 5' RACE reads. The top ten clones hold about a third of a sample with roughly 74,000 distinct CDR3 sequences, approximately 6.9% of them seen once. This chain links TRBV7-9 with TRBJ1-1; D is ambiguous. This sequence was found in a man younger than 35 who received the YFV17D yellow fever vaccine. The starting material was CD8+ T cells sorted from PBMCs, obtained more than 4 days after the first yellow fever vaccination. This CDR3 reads CASSLQVNTEAFF. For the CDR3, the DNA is TGTGCCAGCAGCTTACAGGTGAACACTGAAGCTTTCTTT. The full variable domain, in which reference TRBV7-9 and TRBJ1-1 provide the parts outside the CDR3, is DTGVSQNPRHKITKRGQNVTFRCDPISEHNRLYWYRQTLGQGPEFLTYFQNEAQLEKSRLLSDRFSAERPKGSFSTLEIQRTEQGDSAMYLCASSLQVNTEAFFGQGTRLTVV.